The clone carrying this TCR beta chain occurred many times. Its antigen remains unidentified. This library used around 400 ng RNA and molecular barcoded adaptors spanning alpha/delta and beta/gamma chains. TCRdb independently ran MiXCR on the reads; one entry per CDR3 protein. The table includes roughly 61,000 distinct CDR3 sequences, more than 9% detected once. The data were obtained in a study of read filtering for tumor transcriptome and immune sequencing. The study, taken as a whole, reports: Approximately 82% of IR-seq clonotypes had one read, totaling approximately 4% of reads; RNA-seq: 74.6% and 44.6%. The CD138-negative fraction was mixed bone marrow immune cells, not pure T cells.

The germline gives CDR1 SGHRS, CDR2 YFSETQ. This CDR3 is built from 14 residues. V was pared by 4 bases and J by 1 base, with 11 bases between. The chain employs TRBV5-1 and TRBJ1-1, with a tentative D call TRBD1 (5 bases). Specimen: a population of CD138-negative cells sorted from bone marrow. The origin of this receptor is a donor over 35 with multiple myeloma. The CDR3 sequence is CASSPGTANTEAFF. CDR3 coding DNA: TGCGCCAGCAGCCCGGGGACGGCGAACACTGAAGCTTTCTTT.